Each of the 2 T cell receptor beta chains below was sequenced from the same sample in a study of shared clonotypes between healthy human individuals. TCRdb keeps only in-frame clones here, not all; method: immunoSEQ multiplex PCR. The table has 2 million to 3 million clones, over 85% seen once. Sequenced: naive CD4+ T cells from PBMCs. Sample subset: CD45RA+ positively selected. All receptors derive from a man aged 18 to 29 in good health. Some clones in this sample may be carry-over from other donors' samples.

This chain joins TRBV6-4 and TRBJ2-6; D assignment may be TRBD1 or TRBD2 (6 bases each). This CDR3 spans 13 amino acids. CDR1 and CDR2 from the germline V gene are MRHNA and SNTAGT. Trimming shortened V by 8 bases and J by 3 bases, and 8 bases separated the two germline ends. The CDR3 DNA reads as TGTGCCAGCCGGGGGCGTGGGGCCAACGTCCTGACTTTC. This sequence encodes CASRGRGANVLTF.

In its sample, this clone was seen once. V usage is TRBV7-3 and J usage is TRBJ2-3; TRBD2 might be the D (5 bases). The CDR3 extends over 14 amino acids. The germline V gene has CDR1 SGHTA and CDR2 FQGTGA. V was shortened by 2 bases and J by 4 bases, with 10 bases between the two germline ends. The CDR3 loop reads CASSLSSGADTQYF. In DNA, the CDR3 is TGTGCCAGCAGCTTATCTTCCGGGGCAGATACGCAGTATTTT. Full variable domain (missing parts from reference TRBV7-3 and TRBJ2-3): GAGVSQTPSNKVTEKGKYVELRCDPISGHTALYWYRQSLGQGPEFLIYFQGTGAADDSGLPNDRFFAVRPEGSVSTLKIQRTERGDSAVYLCASSLSSGADTQYFGPGTRLTVL.